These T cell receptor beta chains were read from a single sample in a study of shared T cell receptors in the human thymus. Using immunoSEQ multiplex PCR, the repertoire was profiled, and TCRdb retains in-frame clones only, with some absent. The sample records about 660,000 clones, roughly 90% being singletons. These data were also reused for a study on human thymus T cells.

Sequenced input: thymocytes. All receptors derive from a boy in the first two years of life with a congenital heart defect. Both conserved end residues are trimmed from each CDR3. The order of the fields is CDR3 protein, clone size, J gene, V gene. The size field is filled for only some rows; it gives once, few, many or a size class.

AWSQQGNTGELF | . | TRBJ2-2 | TRBV30
ASSLAAGANVLT | . | TRBJ2-6 | TRBV5-4
ASSLSGEAQPQH | . | TRBJ1-5 | TRBV27
ASSVGGRECHNEQF | . | TRBJ2-1 | TRBV5-1
ASSPAGRGRAYNSPLH | . | TRBJ1-6 | TRBV11-2
ALGASGSPLYEQY | . | TRBJ2-7 | TRBV28
ASSRGPYGYT | few | TRBJ1-2 | TRBV14
ASSSPPRGRREKLF | . | TRBJ1-4 | TRBV11-2
ASSLRSVGLAVSTDTQY | . | TRBJ2-3 | TRBV5-1
ASSGHWDRAADTQY | . | TRBJ2-3 | TRBV6-1
ASSPGQGANNEQF | . | TRBJ2-1 | TRBV6-6
SVELWAKAGEQY | . | TRBJ2-7 | TRBV29-1
AISDPPLVADSNEQY | . | TRBJ2-7 | TRBV10-3
ASSSADSYGYT | . | TRBJ1-2 | TRBV11-3